This TCR beta chain is drawn from a study of identical twins. A single record per CDR3 protein comes from TCRdb applying MiXCR to the 5' RACE reads. The sample records fewer than 900,000 distinct CDR3 sequences, over 20% being singletons. Trimming at V came to 0 bases and at J to 0 bases, leaving 4 bases not matched to a gene. CDR1 is SGHKS and CDR2 is YYEKEE in the germline V gene (reference sequence). The CDR3 contains 16 residues. This clonotype was observed a handful of times. What it binds is unknown. Regarding the study as a whole: Insertions were reduced in abundant cord blood beta clonotypes but not in memory repertoires.

The same data also contributed to another study, on T cells expressing NK-cell markers. As that report states: Several of the donors also had these clonotypes leading their CD3+CD56-NKG2C+ fraction.

The receptor was isolated from a woman aged 18-29 years in good health. This sequence joins TRBV5-5 and TRBJ2-3; 7 nucleotides match TRBD1. The specimen sequenced was PBMCs. CDR3 loop: CASSLGRDSSTDTQYF. CDR3 DNA sequence: TGTGCCAGCAGCTTGGGTCGGGACAGTAGCACAGATACGCAGTATTTT.